These 32 T cell receptor beta chains share one sample of origin, sequenced in a study of T-cell reconstitution after alpha-beta-depleted transplantation in children. Preparation of the TCRbeta library used unique molecular identifiers. One entry per CDR3 protein, called by TCRdb with MiXCR from the PCR reads. The sample has about 48,000 distinct CDR3 sequences, about 5% seen once. This specimen consisted of PBMCs, mostly from graft donor cells, obtained 60 days after TCRalphabeta/CD19-depleted stem cell transplant. The receptors derive from a female patient aged 2-15 years who had a stem cell transplant for aplastic anemia, so the T cells may come from the graft donor.

This clonotype has a handful of counts. A much larger clone differs from this one at a single base, so this may be a read error. V usage is TRBV29-1 and J usage is TRBJ1-2; tentative D call: TRBD1 (5 bases). Germline V gene sequence: CDR1 SQVTM, CDR2 ANQGSEA. This CDR3 is 12 amino acids long. CDR3 bases: TGCAGCGTTCCACGAGGCCGGGGCGGCTACCCCTTC. The encoded protein is CSVPRGRGGYPF.

This clonotype was seen ten or more times. The rearrangement links TRBV4-2 to TRBJ2-3; 12 bases agree with TRBD2. CDR1 is LGHNA, CDR2 YNFKEQ, per germline. Losses at the gene ends were 6 bases for V and 3 bases for J; bases not matched to a gene: 7. The CDR3 runs to 16 residues. The CDR3 DNA follows: TGTGCCAGCAGGTCGACTAGCGGGAGTGGGACAGATACGCAGTATTTT. This codes for CASRSTSGSGTDTQYF.

This clonotype was seen ten or more times. The chain has TRBV4-1 and TRBJ2-1; D not resolved. CDR3 length equals 15 residues. V was clipped by 0 bases and J by 6 bases, with 12 bases between them. Germline values: CDR1 MGHRA, CDR2 YSYEKL. CDR3 loop: CASSQDRLPRNEQFF. In DNA form, the CDR3 reads TGCGCCAGCAGCCAAGATCGGCTACCACGCAATGAGCAGTTCTTC.

The sample holds many counts of this clonotype. This chain links TRBV28 with TRBJ2-1; 7 nucleotides line up with TRBD1. The junction had 0 bases not matched to a gene; V was cut back by 4 bases and J by 0 bases. The length of the CDR3 is 14 residues. Germline V gene sequence: CDR1 MDHEN, CDR2 SYDVKM. The DNA for the CDR3 is TGTGCCAGCAGTTGGGACAGCTCCTACAATGAGCAGTTCTTC. Its translation: CASSWDSSYNEQFF.

At least ten counts were recorded for this clonotype. CDR3 nucleotide sequence: TGCGCCAGCAGCGTGGGGAGGGGAGGGTACGAGCAGTACGTC. Encoded protein: CASSVGRGGYEQYV. V and J are TRBV5-1 and TRBJ2-7; 7 bases align to TRBD2. From germline, CDR1 is SGHRS and CDR2 YFSETQ. The CDR3 spans 14 residues. J lost 4 bases, V lost 4 bases, and 8 bases had no gene match.

The chain employs TRBV11-3 and TRBJ2-3, with TRBD1 as a possible D gene (5 bases). In germline, CDR1 is SGHNT, CDR2 YENEEA. The CDR3 has 20 amino acids. V was trimmed by 0 bases and J by 0 bases, leaving 22 bases between them. DNA of the CDR3: TGTGCCAGCAGCTTAGATCTGTACATATTTGGACACCATAGCACAGATACGCAGTATTTT. It translates to CASSLDLYIFGHHSTDTQYF.

This clonotype occurred a few times. V gene TRBV7-9 combines with J gene TRBJ2-1; perhaps TRBD2 as D (6 bases). This CDR3 region has 17 residues. Germline lookup yields CDR1 SEHNR and CDR2 FQNEAQ (reference sequence). V shed 2 bases and J shed 0 bases, with 14 bases lying between them. The CDR3 loop reads CASSLSGGRGSYNEQFF. The CDR3 DNA is TGTGCCAGCAGCTTATCCGGGGGACGGGGCTCCTACAATGAGCAGTTCTTC.

The chain links TRBV19 to TRBJ2-5; D gene uncertain. Germline assignment: CDR1 LNHDA and CDR2 SQIVND (reference sequence). V gave up 8 bases and J gave up 1 base, with 11 bases separating them. The CDR3 is made up of 13 amino acids. CDR3 amino acids: CASAFAGQETQYF. CDR3 DNA: TGTGCCAGTGCCTTCGCAGGCCAAGAGACCCAGTACTTC.

In the case of this clonotype: This may be a read error: a much more frequent sequence differs by one nucleotide. The V call is TRBV4-2, the J call TRBJ2-1; D may be TRBD2 (6 bases). Trimming removed 3 bases from V and 13 bases from J, with 22 bases in between. CDR1 and CDR2 (germline): LGHNA, YNFKEQ. The CDR3 is made up of 15 amino acids. CDR3 sequence reads: CASSQAGLSEGDQFF. CDR3 nucleotide sequence: TGTGCCAGCAGCCAGGCGGGACTGTCCGAGGGTGACCAGTTCTTC.

The table lists this clonotype with many counts. The chain carries TRBV20-1 and TRBJ2-6, with D uncertain. Germline CDR1 is DFQATT and CDR2 is SNEGSKA (reference sequence). V shed 1 base and J shed 0 bases, with 4 bases lying between them. The CDR3 is 14 residues long. This CDR3 reads CSARGSSGANVLTF. CDR3 DNA: TGCAGTGCTAGAGGCAGCTCTGGGGCCAACGTCCTGACTTTC.

In this sample, this clonotype turned up many times. This chain connects TRBV5-1 to TRBJ2-1; D not certain. Looked up from germline, CDR1 is SGHRS and CDR2 is YFSETQ. Trimming took 3 bases from V and 2 from J, leaving 15 bases between them. This CDR3 is built from 16 residues. Written as DNA, the CDR3 is TGCGCCAGCAGCTCCCAGCAGGCCGCAGCCTACAATGAGCAGTTCTTC. Residues: CASSSQQAAAYNEQFF. Complete variable domain (other parts from reference TRBV5-1 and TRBJ2-1): KAGVTQTPRYLIKTRGQQVTLSCSPISGHRSVSWYQQTPGQGLQFLFEYFSETQRNKGNFPGRFSGRQFSNSRSEMNVSTLELGDSALYLCASSSQQAAAYNEQFFGPGTRLTVL.

The V gene is TRBV15, the J gene TRBJ1-1, with a possible D match to TRBD1 (5 bases). The germline gives CDR1 LNHNV, CDR2 YYDKDF (reference sequence). The CDR3 length is 18 residues. The V end lost 0 bases, the J end lost 2 bases, and 19 bases lay between the germline ends. The CDR3 DNA sequence: TGTGCCACCAGCAGAGATGAAGGGGTCCGGTGGAGTAACACTGAAGCTTTCTTT. Residues: CATSRDEGVRWSNTEAFF.

The chain has TRBV5-1 and TRBJ2-3, with 15 positions matching TRBD2. The CDR3 runs 16 residues. V lost 4 bases, J lost 5 bases, and 5 bases stayed unmatched. Germline V gives CDR1 SGHRS, CDR2 YFSETQ. In DNA form, the CDR3 reads TGCGCCAGCAGCAGGACTAGCGGGGGGGCGATAGATACGCAGTATTTT. This gives the protein CASSRTSGGAIDTQYF.

This clonotype was picked up many times. The CDR3 protein is CASSPDGRNQPQHF. The CDR3 DNA reads as TGTGCCAGCTCACCAGACGGACGCAATCAGCCCCAGCATTTT. The gene calls are TRBV18 and TRBJ1-5; D gene ambiguous. Trimming stripped 2 bases from V and 2 bases from J, with 7 bases between. The CDR3 is 14 residues long. Germline V CDR1 and CDR2: KGHSH, LQKENI.

The CDR3 region is CASAREAVSYEQYF. Written as DNA, the CDR3 is TGTGCCAGCGCAAGGGAAGCGGTATCCTACGAGCAGTACTTC. This chain uses TRBV18 with TRBJ2-7; tentative D call: TRBD2 (5 bases). Looked up from germline, CDR1 is KGHSH and CDR2 is LQKENI. The CDR3 length is 14 residues. Trimming left V 8 bases short and J 1 base short, with 15 bases between. Filled out from reference TRBV18 and TRBJ2-7, the complete variable domain reads NAGVMQNPRHLVRRRGQEARLRCSPMKGHSHVYWYRQLPEEGLKFMVYLQKENIIDESGMPKERFSAEFPKEGPSILRIQQVVRGDSAAYFCASAREAVSYEQYFGPGTRLTVT.

There are many counts of this clonotype. The CDR3 is CAWNSGLSSYEQYF. CDR3 DNA sequence: TGTGCCTGGAATTCAGGGTTGAGCTCCTACGAGCAGTACTTC. This sequence joins TRBV30 and TRBJ2-7, with D perhaps TRBD1 (5 bases). V lost 4 bases, J lost 0 bases, and 13 bases lay in between. This CDR3 is built from 14 residues. From germline, CDR1 is GTSNPN and CDR2 SVGIG (reference sequence).

This clonotype was recorded at least ten times. The chain links TRBV7-9 to TRBJ2-2; 12 bases align to TRBD2. V was pared by 10 bases and J by 0 bases, with 3 bases of the junction left unmatched. Germline-derived CDR1 and CDR2 are SEHNR and FQNEAQ (reference sequence). This CDR3 comprises 15 residues. The CDR3 protein is CATRTSGTNTGELFF. The CDR3 nucleotides read TGTGCCACACGGACTAGCGGGACGAACACCGGGGAGCTGTTTTTT.

This clonotype was observed a handful of times. The rearrangement uses TRBV7-8 and TRBJ1-4; no definite D call. Germline loops: CDR1 SGHVS, CDR2 FQNEAQ. The CDR3 runs to 14 residues. Trimming stripped 1 base from V and 8 bases from J, with 11 bases between. In DNA, the CDR3 is TGTGCCAGCAGCTTAGACGGACCTTGGGAAAAACTGTTTTTT. It encodes CASSLDGPWEKLFF.

This clonotype appeared many times. V usage is TRBV20-1 and J usage is TRBJ1-1; D is possibly TRBD1 (5 bases). Germline V gene data show CDR1 as DFQATT and CDR2 as SNEGSKA (reference sequence). The V end was cut by 3 bases, the J end by 11 bases, with 22 bases between. This CDR3 has 14 amino acids. The CDR3 loop is CSASLSSGQGGAFF. Here the CDR3 DNA reads TGCAGTGCTAGCCTTTCTTCCGGTCAGGGAGGGGCTTTCTTT.

The sample holds many counts of this clonotype. The rearrangement links TRBV7-2 to TRBJ2-3; tentatively, D is TRBD1 (6 bases). CDR3 size: 13 residues. Trimming cost V 4 bases and J 2 bases, with 7 bases left between them. From germline, CDR1 is SGHTA and CDR2 FQGNSA. CDR3 bases: TGTGCCAGCAGCTGGGACAACACAGATACGCAGTATTTT. Protein sequence: CASSWDNTDTQYF.

This clonotype was counted ten times or more. V gene TRBV7-2 combines with J gene TRBJ1-1, with D perhaps matching TRBD1 (5 bases). V was trimmed by 4 bases and J by 4 bases, leaving 13 bases between them. Germline CDR1 is SGHTA and CDR2 is FQGNSA. This CDR3 spans 14 amino acids. In DNA, the CDR3 is TGTGCCAGCAGCTCCTATCCAACAGGCACTGAAGCTTTCTTT. Translated, it gives CASSSYPTGTEAFF.

This clonotype was seen ten or more times. V gene TRBV28 combines with J gene TRBJ2-2; tentative D call: TRBD2 (6 bases). This CDR3 has 13 amino acids. V lost 7 bases and J lost 1, with 7 bases in between. The germline V gene has CDR1 MDHEN and CDR2 SYDVKM. The CDR3 DNA reads TGTGCCAGCACGGGGGTGAACACCGGGGAGCTGTTTTTT. Amino acids: CASTGVNTGELFF.

At least ten counts were recorded for this clonotype. The V gene is TRBV6-5, the J gene TRBJ2-1; TRBD2 agrees at 10 bases. The length of the CDR3 is 16 residues. CDR1 and CDR2 (germline): MNHEY, SVGAGI. Germline trimming cut 5 bases from V and 6 bases from J; bases unmatched to any gene: 10. The CDR3 DNA is TGTGCCAGCAGTCCCGAGCGGGGGGGCATCGGCAATGAGCAGTTCTTC. Translating gives CASSPERGGIGNEQFF.

This clonotype occurred a few times. The rearrangement joins TRBV28 to TRBJ2-3; D may be TRBD2 (6 bases). The CDR3 runs to 16 residues. Germline-derived CDR1 and CDR2 are MDHEN and SYDVKM. V dropped 5 bases and J dropped 7 bases, with 22 bases sitting between them. CDR3 residues: CASSTSGRPSGNTQYF. CDR3 bases: TGTGCCAGCAGTACCTCAGGGAGGCCAAGCGGAAATACGCAGTATTTT.

The genes are TRBV18 and TRBJ1-3; no reliable D call. Looked up from germline, CDR1 is KGHSH and CDR2 is LQKENI. The V end was cut by 0 bases, the J end by 0 bases, with 6 bases between. CDR3 size: 15 residues. This CDR3 is CASSPPWDSGNTIYF. DNA of the CDR3: TGTGCCAGCTCACCACCCTGGGACTCTGGAAACACCATATATTTT.

At least ten counts were recorded for this clonotype. This chain connects TRBV14 to TRBJ2-7; TRBD1 might be the D (5 bases). The CDR3 extends over 12 amino acids. V was cut by 4 bases and J by 2 bases, with 6 bases left in between. Germline CDR1 reads SGHDN; CDR2 reads FVKESK. In DNA, the CDR3 is TGTGCCAGCAGCCGGACAACCTACGAGCAGTACTTC. It encodes CASSRTTYEQYF.

This clonotype showed up many times. This chain joins TRBV9 and TRBJ2-2; D gene ambiguous. The CDR3 has 16 amino acids. The V gene lost 4 bases and the J gene lost 0 bases, with 13 bases spanning the gap. From germline, CDR1 is SGDLS and CDR2 YYNGEE. The CDR3 DNA sequence: TGTGCCAGCAGCCCCCTTGGGAACGCGAACACCGGGGAGCTGTTTTTT. Protein: CASSPLGNANTGELFF.

The chain recombines TRBV20-1 with TRBJ1-2; 8 nucleotides line up with TRBD1. Germline CDR1 DFQATT, CDR2 SNEGSKA (reference sequence). V was pared by 6 bases and J by 8 bases, with 11 bases of the junction left unmatched. The CDR3 length is 13 residues. The CDR3 DNA follows: TGCAGTGCGCCGGGACAGGAATATGGGGGCTACACCTTC. Encoded protein: CSAPGQEYGGYTF.

This clonotype was observed many times. The chain employs TRBV12-3 or TRBV12-4 and TRBJ2-5, with D unclear. The ends were cut back, 3 bases at V and 1 base at J, with 3 bases in the middle. The CDR3 consists of 12 residues. The CDR3 region has the DNA TGTGCCAGCAGTTTCACCCAAGAGACCCAGTACTTC. It translates to CASSFTQETQYF.

This clonotype was observed at least ten times. CDR3 amino acids: CSARVATPVSGGLNEQYF. The CDR3 coding sequence is TGCAGTGCTAGGGTGGCGACTCCTGTAAGCGGGGGCCTTAACGAGCAGTACTTC. The rearrangement joins TRBV20-1 to TRBJ2-7; 8 bases are shared with TRBD2. This CDR3 comprises 18 residues. The germline V gene has CDR1 DFQATT and CDR2 SNEGSKA (reference sequence). With 3 bases clipped from V and 5 bases from J, the junction kept 21 bases outside the gene matches.

This clonotype was counted many times. An end of the junction does not agree with germline; a read error may underlie this. This chain connects TRBV2 to TRBJ2-7, with D unclear. The germline CDR1 and CDR2 sequences are SNHLY and FYNNEI. This CDR3 contains 16 residues. Here the CDR3 reads CASSRGRKLSSYKQYF. CDR3 DNA sequence: TGTGCCAGCAGTCGAGGTAGAAAACTCAGCTCCTACAAGCAGTACTTC.

This clonotype was seen a handful of times. V and J are TRBV4-1 and TRBJ2-1; 7 nucleotides align to TRBD2. The CDR3 spans 16 residues. The germline V gene has CDR1 MGHRA and CDR2 YSYEKL. The junction had 7 bases not matched to a gene; V was cut back by 1 base and J by 4 bases. The CDR3 bases are TGCGCCAGCAGCCAAGTCTCGACTAGCACATACAATGAGCAGTTCTTC. Its protein is CASSQVSTSTYNEQFF.